The sequence of this TCR beta chain was determined in a study of blood T cell repertoires in COVID-19. The overall study: Some COVID-19 samples were acute and others convalescent; all came from the United States, Italy and Spain. Sample material is recorded as cDNA or gDNA derived from T cells, B-cell-depleted T cells, or PBMCs.

In the authors' methods: Quantification of nucleated cells was approximated via reference gene primer amplification. Profiled with immunoSEQ multiplex PCR; TCRdb holds only in-frame clones, not every one. V, J and clone size were drawn from that table, and D and trimming were deduced from the DNA. The sample holds about 160,000 clones, 88% seen once. Germline V gene sequence: CDR1 SGHTA, CDR2 FQGTGA. The CDR3 has 13 residues. Deletions cut 9 bases from V and 2 bases from J, with 11 bases between. V gene TRBV7-3 combines with J gene TRBJ1-3; TRBD1 is a possible D gene (6 bases). The origin of this receptor is a woman in her forties or fifties who had recovered from COVID-19. The sequencing sample was made of PBMCs or T cells enriched from blood (not recorded which). Here the CDR3 reads CASTQGAGNTIYF. The DNA of the CDR3 is TGTGCCAGTACACAGGGAGCTGGAAACACCATATATTTT.